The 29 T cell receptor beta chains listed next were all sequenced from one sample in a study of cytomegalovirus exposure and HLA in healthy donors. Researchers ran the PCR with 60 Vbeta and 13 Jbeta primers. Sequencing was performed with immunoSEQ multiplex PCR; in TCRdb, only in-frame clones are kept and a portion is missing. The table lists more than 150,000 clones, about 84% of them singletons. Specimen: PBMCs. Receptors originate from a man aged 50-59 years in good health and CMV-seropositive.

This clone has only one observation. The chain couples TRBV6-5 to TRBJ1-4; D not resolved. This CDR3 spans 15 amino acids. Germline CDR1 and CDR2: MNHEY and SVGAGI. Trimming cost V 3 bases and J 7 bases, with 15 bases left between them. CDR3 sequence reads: CASSYMGRIGEKLFF. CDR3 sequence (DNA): TGTGCCAGCAGTTATATGGGCAGGATCGGTGAAAAACTGTTTTTT.

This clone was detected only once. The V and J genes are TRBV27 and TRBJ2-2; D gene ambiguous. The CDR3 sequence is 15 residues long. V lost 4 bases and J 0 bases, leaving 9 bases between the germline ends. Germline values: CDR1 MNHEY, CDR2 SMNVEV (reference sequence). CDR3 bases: TGTGCCAGCAGTTCCTGGGCGCCGAACACCGGGGAGCTGTTTTTT. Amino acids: CASSSWAPNTGELFF.

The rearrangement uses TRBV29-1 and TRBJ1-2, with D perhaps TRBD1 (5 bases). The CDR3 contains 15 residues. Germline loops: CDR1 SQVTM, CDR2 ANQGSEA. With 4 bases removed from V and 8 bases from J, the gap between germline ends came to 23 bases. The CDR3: CSVVWPRATFAGYTF. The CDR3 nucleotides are TGCAGCGTTGTTTGGCCCAGGGCCACATTTGCGGGCTACACCTTC.

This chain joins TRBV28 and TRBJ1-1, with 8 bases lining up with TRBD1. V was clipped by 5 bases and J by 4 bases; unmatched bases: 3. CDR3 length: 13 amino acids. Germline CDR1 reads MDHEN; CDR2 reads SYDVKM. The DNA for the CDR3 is TGTGCCAGCAGTCACCAGGGGGCCACTGAAGCTTTCTTT. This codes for CASSHQGATEAFF.

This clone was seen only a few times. The CDR3 DNA sequence: TGTGCCAGCAGACAGAACACTGAAGCTTTCTTT. Translating it yields CASRQNTEAFF. The chain uses TRBV6-5 and TRBJ1-1; no definite D call. Looked up from germline, CDR1 is MNHEY and CDR2 is SVGAGI. V lost 6 bases and J 1 base, leaving 3 bases between the germline ends. This CDR3 contains 11 residues.

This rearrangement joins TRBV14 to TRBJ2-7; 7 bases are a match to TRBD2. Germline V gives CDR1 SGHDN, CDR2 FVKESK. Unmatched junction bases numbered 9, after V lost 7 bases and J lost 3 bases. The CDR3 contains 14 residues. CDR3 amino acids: CASTRGGSSYEQYF. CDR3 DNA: TGTGCCAGCACCCGCGGCGGGAGTAGCTACGAGCAGTACTTC.

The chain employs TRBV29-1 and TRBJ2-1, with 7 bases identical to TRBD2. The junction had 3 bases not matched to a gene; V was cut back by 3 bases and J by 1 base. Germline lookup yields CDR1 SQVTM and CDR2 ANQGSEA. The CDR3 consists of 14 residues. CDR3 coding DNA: TGCAGCGTTGAGGCTAGCGGTTCCTACAATGAGCAGTTCTTC. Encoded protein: CSVEASGSYNEQFF.

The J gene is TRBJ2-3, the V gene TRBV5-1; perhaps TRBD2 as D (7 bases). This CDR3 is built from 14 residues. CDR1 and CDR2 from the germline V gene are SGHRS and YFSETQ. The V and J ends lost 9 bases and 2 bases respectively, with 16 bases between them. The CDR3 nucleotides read TGCGCCACCCGAGGGGGGGAGGTCACAGATACGCAGTATTTT. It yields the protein CATRGGEVTDTQYF.

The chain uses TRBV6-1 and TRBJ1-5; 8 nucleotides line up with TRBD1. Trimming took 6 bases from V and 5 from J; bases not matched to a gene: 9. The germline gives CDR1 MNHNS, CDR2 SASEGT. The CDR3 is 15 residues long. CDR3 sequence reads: CASREGAGGYQPQHF. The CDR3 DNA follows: TGTGCCAGCAGGGAGGGGGCAGGGGGCTATCAGCCCCAGCATTTT.

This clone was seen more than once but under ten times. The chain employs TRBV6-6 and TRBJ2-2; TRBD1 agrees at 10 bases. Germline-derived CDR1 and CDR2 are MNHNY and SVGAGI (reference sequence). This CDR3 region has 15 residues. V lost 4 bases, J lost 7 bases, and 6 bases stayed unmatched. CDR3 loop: CASSSGTGAGGELFF. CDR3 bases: TGTGCCAGCAGTTCCGGGACAGGGGCGGGCGGGGAGCTGTTTTTT.

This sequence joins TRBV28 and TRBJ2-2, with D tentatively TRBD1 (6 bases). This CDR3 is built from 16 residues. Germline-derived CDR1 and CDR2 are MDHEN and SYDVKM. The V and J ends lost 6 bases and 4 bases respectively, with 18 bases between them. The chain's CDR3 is CASRSGTPTSTGELFF. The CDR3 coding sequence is TGTGCCAGCAGGTCCGGGACACCCACATCCACCGGGGAGCTGTTTTTT.

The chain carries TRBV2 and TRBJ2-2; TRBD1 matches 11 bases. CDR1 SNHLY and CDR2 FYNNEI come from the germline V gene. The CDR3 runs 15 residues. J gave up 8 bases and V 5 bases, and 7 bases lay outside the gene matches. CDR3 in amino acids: CASSRRTGGVGELFF. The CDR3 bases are TGTGCCAGCAGTAGAAGGACAGGGGGCGTTGGGGAGCTGTTTTTT.

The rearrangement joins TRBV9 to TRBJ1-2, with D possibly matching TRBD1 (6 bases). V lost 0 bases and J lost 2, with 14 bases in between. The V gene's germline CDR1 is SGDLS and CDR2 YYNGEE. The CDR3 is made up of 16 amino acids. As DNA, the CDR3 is TGTGCCAGCAGCGTAGCCCATAGGGGGAACAACTATGGCTACACCTTC. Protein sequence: CASSVAHRGNNYGYTF.

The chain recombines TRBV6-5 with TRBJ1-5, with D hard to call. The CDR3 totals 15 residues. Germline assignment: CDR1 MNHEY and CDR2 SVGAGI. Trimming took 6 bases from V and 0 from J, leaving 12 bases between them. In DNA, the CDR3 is TGTGCCAGCAGGGTGACAAAATATAGCAATCAGCCCCAGCATTTT. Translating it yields CASRVTKYSNQPQHF.

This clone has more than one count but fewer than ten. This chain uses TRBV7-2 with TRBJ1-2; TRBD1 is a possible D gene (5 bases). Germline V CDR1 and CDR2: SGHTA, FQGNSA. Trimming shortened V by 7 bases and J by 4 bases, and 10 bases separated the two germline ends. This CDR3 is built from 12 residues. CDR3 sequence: CASKRDFYGYTF. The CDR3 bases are TGTGCCAGCAAGCGGGACTTCTATGGCTACACCTTC.

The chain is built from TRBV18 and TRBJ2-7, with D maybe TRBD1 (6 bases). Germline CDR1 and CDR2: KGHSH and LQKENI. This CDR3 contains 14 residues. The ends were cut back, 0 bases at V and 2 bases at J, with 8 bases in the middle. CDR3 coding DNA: TGTGCCAGCTCACCACCTCAGGGGACCTACGAGCAGTACTTC. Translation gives CASSPPQGTYEQYF.

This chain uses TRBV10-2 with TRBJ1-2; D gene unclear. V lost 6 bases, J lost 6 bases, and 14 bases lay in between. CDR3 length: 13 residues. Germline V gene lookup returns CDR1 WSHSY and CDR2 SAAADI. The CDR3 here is CASSQTEGNGYTF. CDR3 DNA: TGCGCCAGCAGCCAGACGGAGGGAAATGGCTACACCTTC.

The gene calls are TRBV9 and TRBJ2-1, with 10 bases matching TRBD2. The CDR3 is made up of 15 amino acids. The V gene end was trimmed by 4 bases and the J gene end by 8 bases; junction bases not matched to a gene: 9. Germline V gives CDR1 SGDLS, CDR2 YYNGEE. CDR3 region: CASSLGGLAIDEQFF. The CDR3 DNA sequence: TGTGCCAGCAGCCTTGGGGGACTAGCGATCGATGAGCAGTTCTTC.

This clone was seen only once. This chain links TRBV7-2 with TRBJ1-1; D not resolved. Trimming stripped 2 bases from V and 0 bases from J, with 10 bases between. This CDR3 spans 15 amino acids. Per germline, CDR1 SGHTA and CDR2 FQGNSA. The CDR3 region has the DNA TGTGCCAGCAGCTTATCGGGAGGTATGAACACTGAAGCTTTCTTT. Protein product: CASSLSGGMNTEAFF. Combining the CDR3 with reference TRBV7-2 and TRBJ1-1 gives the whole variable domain GAGVSQSPSNKVTEKGKDVELRCDPISGHTALYWYRQSLGQGLEFLIYFQGNSAPDKSGLPSDRFSAERTGGSVSTLTIQRTQQEDSAVYLCASSLSGGMNTEAFFGQGTRLTVV.

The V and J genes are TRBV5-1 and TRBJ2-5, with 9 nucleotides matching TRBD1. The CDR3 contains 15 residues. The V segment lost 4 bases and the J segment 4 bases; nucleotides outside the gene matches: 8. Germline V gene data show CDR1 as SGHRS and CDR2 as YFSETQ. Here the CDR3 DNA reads TGCGCCAGCAGCCTGCTTGGACAGGGGAGAGAGACCCAGTACTTC. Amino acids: CASSLLGQGRETQYF.

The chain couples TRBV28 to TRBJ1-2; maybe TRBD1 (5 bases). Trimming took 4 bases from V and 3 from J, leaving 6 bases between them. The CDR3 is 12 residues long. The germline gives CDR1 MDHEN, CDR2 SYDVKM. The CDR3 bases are TGTGCCAGCAGTTCGGGGGACTATGGCTACACCTTC. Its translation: CASSSGDYGYTF.

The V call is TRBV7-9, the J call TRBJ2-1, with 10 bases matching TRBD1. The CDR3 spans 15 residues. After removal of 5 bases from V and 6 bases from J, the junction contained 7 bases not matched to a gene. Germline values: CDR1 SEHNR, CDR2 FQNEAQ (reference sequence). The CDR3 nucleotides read TGTGCCAGCAGCCCTGACAGGGGGCGCATCAATGAGCAGTTCTTC. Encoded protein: CASSPDRGRINEQFF.

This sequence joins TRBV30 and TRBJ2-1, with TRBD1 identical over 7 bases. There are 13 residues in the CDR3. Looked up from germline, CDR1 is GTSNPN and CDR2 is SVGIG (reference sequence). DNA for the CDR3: TGTGCTGAAGACAGGGCTAACATGGGTGAGCAGTTCTTC. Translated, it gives CAEDRANMGEQFF.

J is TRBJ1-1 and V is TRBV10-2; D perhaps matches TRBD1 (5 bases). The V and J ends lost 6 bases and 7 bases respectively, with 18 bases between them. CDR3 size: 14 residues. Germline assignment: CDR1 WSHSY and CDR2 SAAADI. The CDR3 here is CASRENPGMVEAFF. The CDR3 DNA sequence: TGCGCCAGCAGGGAAAATCCAGGGATGGTTGAAGCTTTCTTT.

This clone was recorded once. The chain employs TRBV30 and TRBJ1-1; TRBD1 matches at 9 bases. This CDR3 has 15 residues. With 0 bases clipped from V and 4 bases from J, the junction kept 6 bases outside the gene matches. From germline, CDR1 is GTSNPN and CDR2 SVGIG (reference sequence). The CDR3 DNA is TGTGCCTGGAGTGTACAGGGACAGGGCTTCACTGAAGCTTTCTTT. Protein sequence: CAWSVQGQGFTEAFF.

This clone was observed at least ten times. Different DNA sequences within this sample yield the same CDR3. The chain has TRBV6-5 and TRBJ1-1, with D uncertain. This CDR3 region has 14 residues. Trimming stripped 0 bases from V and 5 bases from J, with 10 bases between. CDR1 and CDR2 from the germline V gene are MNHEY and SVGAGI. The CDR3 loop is CASSYSAGRTEAFF. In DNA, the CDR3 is TGTGCCAGCAGTTACTCTGCGGGGAGGACTGAAGCTTTCTTT.

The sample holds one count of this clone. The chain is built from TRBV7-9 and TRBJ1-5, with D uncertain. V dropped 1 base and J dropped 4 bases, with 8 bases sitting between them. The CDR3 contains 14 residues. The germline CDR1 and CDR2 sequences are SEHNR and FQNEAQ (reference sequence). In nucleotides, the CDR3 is TGTGCCAGCAGCTTAGGGGCAGATAATCAGCCCCAGCATTTT. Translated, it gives CASSLGADNQPQHF.

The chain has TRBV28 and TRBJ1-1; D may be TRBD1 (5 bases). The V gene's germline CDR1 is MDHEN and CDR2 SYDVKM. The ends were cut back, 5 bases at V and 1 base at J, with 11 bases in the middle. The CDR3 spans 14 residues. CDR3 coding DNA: TGTGCCAGCAGTCACCGTAGGGGGAACACTGAAGCTTTCTTT. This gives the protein CASSHRRGNTEAFF.

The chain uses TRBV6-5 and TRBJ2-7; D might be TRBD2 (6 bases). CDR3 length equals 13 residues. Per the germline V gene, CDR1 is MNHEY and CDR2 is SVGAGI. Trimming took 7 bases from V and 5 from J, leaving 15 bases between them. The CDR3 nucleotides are TGTGCCAGCACCCCGCGTGGGGGGAACGAGCAGTACTTC. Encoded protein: CASTPRGGNEQYF.